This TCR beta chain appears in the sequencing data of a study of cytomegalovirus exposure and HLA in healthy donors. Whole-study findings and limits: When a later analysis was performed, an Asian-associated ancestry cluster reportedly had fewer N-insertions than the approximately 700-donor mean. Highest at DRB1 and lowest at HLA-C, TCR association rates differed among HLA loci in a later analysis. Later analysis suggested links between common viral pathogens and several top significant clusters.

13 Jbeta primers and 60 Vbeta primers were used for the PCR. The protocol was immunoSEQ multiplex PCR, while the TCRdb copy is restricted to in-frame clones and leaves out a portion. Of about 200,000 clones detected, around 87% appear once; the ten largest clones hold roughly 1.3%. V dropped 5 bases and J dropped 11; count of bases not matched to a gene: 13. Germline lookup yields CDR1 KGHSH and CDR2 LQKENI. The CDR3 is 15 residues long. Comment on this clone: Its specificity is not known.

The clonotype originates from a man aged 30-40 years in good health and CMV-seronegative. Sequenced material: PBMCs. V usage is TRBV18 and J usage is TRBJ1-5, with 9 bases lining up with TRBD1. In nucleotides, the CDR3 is TGTGCCAGCTCAGATTCGGGACAGGGACTTTCGGCCCAGCATTTT. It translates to CASSDSGQGLSAQHF.